This section outlines one T cell receptor (beta chain) sequence together with its context. Its antigen remains unknown. The CDR3 length is 12 residues. V lost 5 bases and J 2 bases, leaving 7 bases between the germline ends. Germline assignment: CDR1 ENHRY and CDR2 SYGVKD. This sample is part of a study of cytomegalovirus exposure and HLA in healthy donors. Study outcomes and limitations: What was likely a sequencing artifact was a cluster of highly shared sequence variants.

60 Vbeta and 13 Jbeta primers were used in PCR. Data came from immunoSEQ multiplex PCR; TCRdb stores just in-frame clones and leaves some out. In total, the table holds some 150,000 clones. The genes are TRBV10-3 and TRBJ2-7; no clear D gene. The origin of this receptor is a woman between 18 and 29 years old in good health and CMV-seronegative. The sample taken for sequencing was PBMCs. CDR3 sequence reads: CAISTLPYEQYF. CDR3 sequence (DNA): TGTGCCATCAGTACACTACCCTACGAGCAGTACTTC.